This T cell receptor (beta chain) was obtained from a study of T cells in Graves' hyperthyroidism and ophthalmopathy. Study overall: Peripheral blood draws took place at initial diagnosis, ahead of any treatment. Findings of the study overall: Clonotypes that were expanded in thyroid above 0.001 mostly appeared in blood too.

The authors took PBMCs from 10 ml fresh peripheral blood. This clonotype showed up many times. Its specificity is not known. There were TCR beta CDR3 regions amplified from RNA transcripts. TCR CDR3 regions were first amplified by RT-PCR with HTBI primers. Using its own MiXCR run on the multiplex PCR reads, TCRdb lists one record per CDR3 protein. The data contain hundreds of thousands of distinct CDR3 sequences, 20% to 25% of them singletons. V was pared by 3 bases and J by 1 base, with 2 bases of the junction left unmatched. This CDR3 is built from 14 residues. The source is a man between 45 and 60 years old with Graves' hyperthyroidism. The chain carries TRBV12-3 or TRBV12-4 and TRBJ1-1; TRBD1 matches at 7 bases. The sample consisted of blood. The CDR3 coding sequence is TGTGCCAGCAGTTTTGACAGGGCGAACACTGAAGCTTTCTTT. It encodes CASSFDRANTEAFF.